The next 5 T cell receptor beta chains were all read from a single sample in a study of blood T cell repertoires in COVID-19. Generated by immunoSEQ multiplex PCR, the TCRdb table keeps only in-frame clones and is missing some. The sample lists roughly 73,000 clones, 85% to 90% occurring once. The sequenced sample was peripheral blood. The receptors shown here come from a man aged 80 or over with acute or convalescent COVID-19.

CDR3 in amino acids: CASSRQGQDTDTQYF. The CDR3 region has the DNA TGTGCCAGCAGTCGGCAGGGTCAAGACACAGATACGCAGTATTTT. This rearrangement joins TRBV2 to TRBJ2-3; perhaps TRBD1 as D (5 bases). CDR1 and CDR2 (germline): SNHLY, FYNNEI. CDR3 size: 15 residues. The ends were cut back, 5 bases at V and 2 bases at J, with 14 bases in the middle.

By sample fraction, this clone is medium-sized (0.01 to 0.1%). The CDR3 region has the DNA TGCGCCAGCAGCCCCGGCGGCAGCGCGGCCTACGAGCAGTACTTC. Its protein product is CASSPGGSAAYEQYF. The rearrangement uses TRBV5-1 and TRBJ2-7; D unclear. CDR1 SGHRS and CDR2 YFSETQ come from the germline V gene. V lost 4 bases to trimming and J lost 2 bases, with 16 bases between them. CDR3 length equals 15 residues.

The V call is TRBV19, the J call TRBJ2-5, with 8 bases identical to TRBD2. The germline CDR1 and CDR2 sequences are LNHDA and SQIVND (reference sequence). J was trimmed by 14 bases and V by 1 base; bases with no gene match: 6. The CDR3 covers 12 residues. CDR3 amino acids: CASSIAGGGRYF. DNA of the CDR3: TGTGCCAGTAGTATAGCGGGAGGGGGTCGATACTTC. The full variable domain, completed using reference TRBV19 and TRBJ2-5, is DGGITQSPKYLFRKEGQNVTLSCEQNLNHDAMYWYRQDPGQGLRLIYYSQIVNDFQKGDIAEGYSVSREKKESFPLTVTSAQKNPTAFYLCASSIAGGGRYFGPGTRLLVL.

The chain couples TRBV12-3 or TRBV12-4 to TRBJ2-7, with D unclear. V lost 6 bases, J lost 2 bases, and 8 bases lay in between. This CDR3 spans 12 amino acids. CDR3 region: CASSETPYEQYF. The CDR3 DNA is TGTGCCAGCAGCGAGACTCCCTACGAGCAGTACTTC.

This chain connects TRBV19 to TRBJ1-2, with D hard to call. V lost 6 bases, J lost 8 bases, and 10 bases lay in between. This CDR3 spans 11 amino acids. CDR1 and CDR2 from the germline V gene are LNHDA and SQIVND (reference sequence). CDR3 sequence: CASREGWGYTF. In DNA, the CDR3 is TGTGCCAGTAGAGAGGGTTGGGGCTACACCTTC.